This T cell receptor (beta chain) emerged from a study of T cells in Graves' hyperthyroidism and ophthalmopathy. Study context: Prior to any treatment, at the point of initial diagnosis, peripheral blood was collected.

Researchers amplified the TCR beta CDR3 regions from RNA transcripts. First-round RT-PCR of the TCR CDR3 relied on the HTBI primer set. From the multiplex PCR reads, TCRdb called clonotypes with MiXCR, one entry per CDR3 protein. The table lists under 450,000 distinct CDR3 sequences, approximately 13% of them singletons. Disease duration under 2 months; hyperthyroidism patients were aged 18 to 65. Blood dates from first hyperthyroidism diagnosis, before any ophthalmopathy symptoms. The study, taken as a whole, reports: Median prediction lead before ophthalmopathy onset was 5 to 7.5 months with the model.

This clonotype has at least ten counts. What it binds is not known. The CDR3 loop spans 14 amino acids. The V and J ends lost 5 bases and 7 bases, in that order; junction bases with no gene match: 4. Looked up from germline, CDR1 is SNHLY and CDR2 is FYNNEI. Sequenced: blood. The chain carries TRBV2 and TRBJ1-5, with 11 bases matching TRBD1. The receptor was derived from a man aged 25-40 years with Graves' hyperthyroidism that later progressed to Graves' ophthalmopathy. The CDR3, as DNA: TGTGCCAGCAGTCGGACAGGGGGCGCCCAGCCCCAGCATTTT. Translation: CASSRTGGAQPQHF.